This is a list of T cell receptor beta chains from one sample in a study of human T cells and chemical hapten exposure. From the RACE reads, TCRdb called clonotypes with MiXCR, one entry per CDR3 protein. The sample has just over 80,000 distinct CDR3 sequences, around 10% seen once. The source material was whole blood, sampled in connection with sensitization to the hapten diphenylcyclopropenone (DPC). These receptors all stem from a woman in her forties or fifties with alopecia areata. Some clones in this sample may be carry-over from other donors' samples. The CDR3 runs from the conserved cysteine through the conserved F or W. The order of the fields is V gene, CDR3 protein.

V gene: TRBV9; CDR3 protein: CASSVGFQRGTTDTQYF
V gene: TRBV5-1; CDR3 protein: CASSLAFDRGVNEQFF
V gene: TRBV19; CDR3 protein: CASSTRSNGNTIYF
V gene: TRBV29-1; CDR3 protein: CSVDRGYEQFF
V gene: TRBV2; CDR3 protein: CASSDQNYGYTF
V gene: TRBV20-1; CDR3 protein: CSATESLYEQYF
V gene: TRBV5-1; CDR3 protein: CASSWTGDQPQHF
V gene: TRBV2; CDR3 protein: CASRDDRSSLYGYTF
V gene: TRBV20-1; CDR3 protein: CSAPDMGSPLHF
V gene: TRBV29-1; CDR3 protein: CSVEVARRETQYF
V gene: TRBV29-1; CDR3 protein: CSVGNPNEQFF
V gene: TRBV28; CDR3 protein: CASSFPGTTGELFF
V gene: TRBV11-2; CDR3 protein: CASSLTRTAISGANVLTF
V gene: TRBV7-6; CDR3 protein: CASSLSAGGTQFF